A single sample is the source of the 28 T cell receptor beta chains below, sequenced in a study of T cells expressing NK-cell markers. From its re-call of the 5' RACE reads, TCRdb lists each CDR3 protein once, without DNA. In total, the table holds roughly 160,000 distinct CDR3 sequences. Sequencing was performed on blood T cells: a sorted CD56 or NKG2C T cell subset, CD4+ or CD8+ T cells, or bulk PBMC T cells (not recorded which). The source is a man aged 18-75 years in good health.

This sequence joins TRBV20-1 and TRBJ2-3; TCRdb calls TRBD2, which cannot be checked without DNA. CDR3 size: 15 residues. Germline values: CDR1 DFQATT, CDR2 SNEGSKA (reference sequence). CDR3: CSATYYRDFTDTQYF.

The rearrangement joins TRBV9 to TRBJ2-3. This CDR3 has 13 amino acids. Germline lookup yields CDR1 SGDLS and CDR2 YYNGEE. The CDR3 spells CASRGSSTDTQYF.

The chain employs TRBV3-1 and TRBJ1-2. This CDR3 has 13 residues. In germline, CDR1 is LGHDT, CDR2 YNNKEL (reference sequence). CDR3 amino acids: CASSWKSSYGYTF.

This sequence joins TRBV6-5 and TRBJ2-4; TCRdb names TRBD1, which stays unverified in the absence of DNA. Germline V gives CDR1 MNHEY, CDR2 SVGAGI. The CDR3 covers 17 residues. CDR3 amino acids: CASSYIPPGTAKNIQYF.

This sequence joins TRBV12-3 or TRBV12-4 and TRBJ2-1. The CDR3 spans 13 residues. CDR3 amino acids: CASSFGWRNEQFF.

The chain recombines TRBV7-7 with TRBJ1-1; TCRdb gives TRBD1 as the D gene, but with no DNA this cannot be confirmed. This CDR3 region has 14 residues. The germline gives CDR1 SSHAT, CDR2 FNYEAQ (reference sequence). The CDR3 loop reads CASSLFGGDTEAFF.

The chain joins TRBV5-8 to TRBJ1-5; TCRdb's D gene call, TRBD1, goes unchecked for lack of DNA. In germline, CDR1 is SGHTS, CDR2 YDEGEE. This CDR3 spans 15 amino acids. CDR3 loop: CASSLEGGYNQPQHF. Supplemented by reference TRBV5-8 and TRBJ1-5, the full variable domain reads EAGVTQSPTHLIKTRGQQATLRCSPISGHTSVYWYQQALGLGLQFLLWYDEGEERNRGNFPPRFSGRQFPNYSSELNVNALELEDSALYLCASSLEGGYNQPQHFGDGTRLSIL.

The chain uses TRBV24-1 and TRBJ2-1. Germline CDR1 KGHDR, CDR2 SFDVKD. The CDR3 is made up of 17 amino acids. The CDR3: CATSDFRRTHSGNEQFF.

The chain is built from TRBV2 and TRBJ2-2. The CDR3 length is 16 residues. Per germline, CDR1 SNHLY and CDR2 FYNNEI. CDR3 residues: CASSEYVAENTGELFF.

V usage is TRBV21-1 and J usage is TRBJ1-4. TRBV21-1 counts as a pseudogene. There are 17 residues in the CDR3. The chain's CDR3 is CASSKGEATPTNEKLFF.

The chain joins TRBV4-1 to TRBJ2-5; TCRdb proposes TRBD2, but this gene call is untestable without DNA. CDR3 length: 14 residues. Germline V gives CDR1 MGHRA, CDR2 YSYEKL. The CDR3 region is CASSQGKEVETQYF.

This chain links TRBV7-6 with TRBJ2-1; TCRdb names TRBD1, which stays unverified in the absence of DNA. The CDR3 is made up of 16 amino acids. Per the germline V gene, CDR1 is SGHVS and CDR2 is FNYEAQ. The CDR3 sequence: CASSLGVPGGSYEQFF. Complete variable domain (other parts from reference TRBV7-6 and TRBJ2-1): GAGVSQSPRYKVTKRGQDVALRCDPISGHVSLYWYRQALGQGPEFLTYFNYEAQQDKSGLPNDRFSAERPEGSISTLTIQRTEQRDSAMYRCASSLGVPGGSYEQFFGPGTRLTVL.

The chain links TRBV4-1 to TRBJ2-7; checking the TCRdb D call of TRBD1 is not possible without DNA. Germline values: CDR1 MGHRA, CDR2 YSYEKL. The CDR3 covers 15 residues. The CDR3 loop is CASSQDLGGFYEQYF.

The rearrangement uses TRBV24-1 and TRBJ1-2; the TRBD1 assignment by TCRdb is unverifiable without DNA. The CDR3 is made up of 14 amino acids. Germline V lookup: CDR1 KGHDR, CDR2 SFDVKD. CDR3 in amino acids: CAARNGTSLSGYTF.

The chain is built from TRBV5-1 and TRBJ2-7. This CDR3 has 14 residues. Germline values: CDR1 SGHRS, CDR2 YFSETQ. CDR3 amino acids: CASSLTGSSYEQYF.

The chain has TRBV7-9 and TRBJ2-3. Germline lookup yields CDR1 SEHNR and CDR2 FQNEAQ (reference sequence). The CDR3 runs 16 residues. CDR3 residues: CASSLADLQQWDTQYF.

This sequence joins TRBV7-9 and TRBJ2-3; the D call of TRBD2 rests on TCRdb alone, since no DNA is present to check it. CDR1 is SEHNR and CDR2 is FQNEAQ in the germline V gene (reference sequence). CDR3 length equals 17 residues. The CDR3 loop is CASSSPLAGGRTDTQYF.

The chain has TRBV7-9 and TRBJ1-2; the TCRdb D gene call, TRBD1, has no DNA to confirm it. The germline V gene has CDR1 SEHNR and CDR2 FQNEAQ (reference sequence). The CDR3 runs 12 residues. CDR3 protein: CASVGQGYGYTF.

The genes are TRBV3-1 and TRBJ1-1. Germline assignment: CDR1 LGHDT and CDR2 YNNKEL (reference sequence). This CDR3 has 15 amino acids. The CDR3 loop is CASSQGGKANTEAFF.

The J gene is TRBJ2-1, the V gene TRBV28; TCRdb picks TRBD1, but there is no DNA to check that call. The CDR3 totals 15 residues. Germline V gene sequence: CDR1 MDHEN, CDR2 SYDVKM. The CDR3 loop is CASSLRTVGYNEQFF.

J is TRBJ2-1 and V is TRBV19. The germline CDR1 and CDR2 sequences are LNHDA and SQIVND (reference sequence). This CDR3 has 14 residues. The CDR3 is CASSIRQLGNEQFF.

CDR3 sequence reads: CASAFRHPRGGQPQHF. The chain employs TRBV12-3 or TRBV12-4 and TRBJ1-5; the TRBD1 assignment by TCRdb is unverifiable without DNA. CDR3 size: 16 residues.

The V and J genes are TRBV7-7 and TRBJ2-5; lacking DNA, the TRBD2 call made by TCRdb goes unchecked. CDR1 is SSHAT, CDR2 FNYEAQ, per germline (reference sequence). The CDR3 consists of 16 residues. The CDR3 protein is CASSLGLAGGMETQYF.

The V and J genes are TRBV11-2 and TRBJ2-2; TCRdb designates TRBD1, a call that cannot be tested without DNA. The CDR3 has 16 residues. Per germline, CDR1 SGHAT and CDR2 FQNNGV. CDR3 sequence: CASSFPGTPHSGELFF.

The chain employs TRBV24-1 and TRBJ2-1; TCRdb proposes TRBD1, but this gene call is untestable without DNA. The CDR3 has 14 amino acids. Germline loops: CDR1 KGHDR, CDR2 SFDVKD. The CDR3 spells CATEAGTAYNEQFF.

The rearrangement links TRBV12-3 or TRBV12-4 to TRBJ2-5; TCRdb's D call of TRBD1 is untestable without DNA. This CDR3 is built from 16 residues. The CDR3 protein is CASSFSSGTGEETQYF.

The chain uses TRBV2 and TRBJ1-5; absent DNA, TCRdb's TRBD1 call cannot be checked. Germline V gene lookup returns CDR1 SNHLY and CDR2 FYNNEI. The CDR3 runs to 14 residues. This CDR3 is CASSTTGYVQPQHF.

This chain joins TRBV20-1 and TRBJ1-1; TCRdb gives TRBD1 as the D gene, but with no DNA this cannot be confirmed. Germline values: CDR1 DFQATT, CDR2 SNEGSKA (reference sequence). CDR3 length equals 14 residues. The CDR3 loop is CSAHPGQDGSEAFF.